The source of this T cell receptor beta chain is a study of blood T cell repertoires in COVID-19. Turning to the study itself: Material from acute and convalescent COVID-19 was sourced from the United States, Italy and Spain. PBMCs, B-cell-depleted T cells, or T cells provided the cDNA or gDNA that made up the material.

CDR1 is ENHRY and CDR2 is SYGVKD in the germline V gene. V lost 4 bases and J lost 5, with 14 bases in between. The CDR3 is 14 amino acids. Authors' methods: Researchers report that nucleated cell counts were estimated from reference gene primer amplification. Sequencing was performed with immunoSEQ multiplex PCR; in TCRdb, only in-frame clones are kept and a portion is missing. V, J and clone size reflect that table, while D and trimming were determined from the DNA. The sample contains about 130,000 clones, approximately 89% of which appear only once. Sequenced: peripheral blood. The chain is built from TRBV10-3 and TRBJ1-1; D perhaps matches TRBD1 (5 bases). The source is a human donor in a cohort sampled during active COVID-19. CDR3: CAISVRGEGTEAFF. DNA of the CDR3: TGTGCCATCAGTGTACGGGGGGAAGGGACTGAAGCTTTCTTT.